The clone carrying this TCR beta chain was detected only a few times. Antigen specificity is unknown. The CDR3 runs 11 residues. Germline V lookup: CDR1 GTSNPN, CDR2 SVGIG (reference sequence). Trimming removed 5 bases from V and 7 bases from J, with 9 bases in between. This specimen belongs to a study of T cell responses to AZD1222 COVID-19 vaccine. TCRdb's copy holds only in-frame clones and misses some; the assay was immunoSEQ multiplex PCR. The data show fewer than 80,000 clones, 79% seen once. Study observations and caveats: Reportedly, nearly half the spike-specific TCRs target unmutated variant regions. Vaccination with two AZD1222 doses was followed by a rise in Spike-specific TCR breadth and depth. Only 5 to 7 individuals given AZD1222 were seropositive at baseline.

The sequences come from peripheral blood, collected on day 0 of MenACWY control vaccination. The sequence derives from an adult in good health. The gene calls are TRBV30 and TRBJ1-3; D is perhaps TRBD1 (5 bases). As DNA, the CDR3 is TGTGCCTGGTCCAGGGTTAACACCATATATTTT. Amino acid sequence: CAWSRVNTIYF.